The present TCR beta chain was sequenced within a study of T cell responses to AZD1222 COVID-19 vaccine. For the study at large: Second-dose schedules of about 4 or about 12 weeks were combined.

As for this clone: Antigen specificity is unknown.

The V end lost 2 bases, the J end lost 1 base, and 9 bases lay between the germline ends. The length of the CDR3 is 14 residues. Method: immunoSEQ multiplex PCR; TCRdb's copy keeps in-frame clones and lacks some. The table has 80,000 to 100,000 clones, 70% to 90% seen once. Whole-study results and caveats: Clonal diversity was possibly underestimated; the donors were predominantly white British and more often female. Spike-specific TCR breadth and depth were elevated following two AZD1222 doses. At study baseline, merely several AZD1222 recipients were seropositive.

The TCR sequence derives from an adult in good health. The sequencing here drew on peripheral blood, taken on day 0 of AZD1222 vaccination. The V call is TRBV5-3, the J call TRBJ1-1; D uncertain. TRBV5-3 falls under the ORF class, with uncertain function. CDR3 sequence (DNA): TGTGCCAGAAGCTTAAACTTGGCGAACACTGAAGCTTTCTTT. This sequence encodes CARSLNLANTEAFF.